This T cell receptor beta chain came from a study of shared T cell receptors in the human thymus (dated by TCRdb to the early 2020s). Background on the whole study: The study examined how self-reactive, shared T-cell receptor alpha chains are generated in the human thymus.

From the germline V gene (reference sequence), CDR1 is WNHNN and CDR2 is SYGVQD. Counted from cysteine to phenylalanine, this CDR3 has 18 amino acids. Just CDR3 DNA is preserved here, 54 bases in frame from base 1. The V end loses 0 bases and the J end loses 0 bases, and a stretch of 17 bases separates them. Preparation of the library involved the immunoSEQ multiplex PCR assay. This immuneACCESS table, as held by TCRdb, lists in-frame sequences with V and J called but not all clones. Of the missing ones, under half trace to an unresolved V gene in checked studies; the others have no known cause. The sample table records hundreds of thousands of clones; roughly 86% of these occur just once. The ten largest clonotypes hold about 0.0094% of the sample. On this clone itself: It lacks a known antigen. Base qualities were left out, and no much larger clone turns up one base away.

These data were also filed under a second study, of human thymus T cells. Per that second paper: Immunologically healthy infants undergoing open corrective cardiac surgery for congenital heart defects in Finland were used as donors. Thymus tissue was obtained as surgical resects removed during corrective cardiac surgery. Both the thymic and the peripheral blood repertoires appeared to show biased V and J gene segment usage. The related research reported highly overlapping thymic TCR repertoires among unrelated individuals. The study used eight infant thymus samples plus four related peripheral blood samples to characterize TCR alpha and beta repertoires. Donor ages ranged from roughly 6 to 244 days, and the cohort comprised about six male and a couple of female infants. After being mechanically released from the tissue, thymocytes were kept at -70 degrees C in pellets of about 9-32 million cells. Genomic DNA was extracted from frozen cell pellets with a QIAsymphony instrument. The immunoSEQ multiplex PCR assay was used to amplify the TCRB and TCRAD loci from a standardized quantity of quality-controlled genomic DNA. The amplicons covered the V(D)J region and were long enough to include the CDR3 and to identify the V and J genes. The amplicons were sequenced on an Illumina platform via the commercial immunoSEQ service. Primer bias and sequencing errors were corrected using previously described methods, and TCRAD and TCRB definitions followed the IMGT database. immunoSEQ Analyzer 3.0 and VDJTools were used for repertoire analysis, which covered basic statistics, V/J segment usage, diversity estimates, rarefaction and pairwise overlap. To estimate diversity, the Chao1, ChaoE, Efron-Thisted, Shannon and inverse Simpson indices were applied, and diversity was also estimated on datasets down-sampled to the smallest sample. Repertoire overlap was determined by strict matching of CDR3 nucleotide sequence, V gene and J gene, and Jaccard-based multidimensional scaling clustering was applied. On average, thymus samples gave about 810,000 unique TCRB clonotypes, whereas blood samples gave roughly 86,000.

The sequence is built from TRBV10-1 and TRBJ2-5; TRBD2 is perhaps the D gene, given 5 matching bases. What was sequenced was thymocytes. The TCR originated in a boy under two years old with a congenital heart defect. Donor details come from another sample of the same person, matched by shared clones. The CDR3 protein is CASSESVKSGAHQETQYF. The DNA sequence is TGCGCCAGCAGTGAGTCGGTGAAAAGCGGTGCCCACCAAGAGACCCAGTACTTC.